Listed here are 9 T cell receptor beta chains from one sample, sequenced in a study of blood T cell repertoires in COVID-19. The repertoire was sequenced with immunoSEQ multiplex PCR; TCRdb's copy has only in-frame clones and lacks some. The table has roughly 58,000 clones, 76% seen once. The sequencing input was peripheral blood. All receptors derive from a man in his fifties with active or convalescent COVID-19.

The genes are TRBV6-5 and TRBJ2-7; tentatively, D is TRBD1 (6 bases). The CDR3 runs 13 residues. V was clipped by 6 bases and J by 5 bases, with 14 bases between them. CDR1 and CDR2 (germline): MNHEY, SVGAGI. The CDR3 loop is CASSQVRGHEQYF. The CDR3 DNA sequence: TGTGCCAGCAGCCAAGTCAGGGGCCACGAGCAGTACTTC.

This chain joins TRBV7-9 and TRBJ2-7; D is perhaps TRBD1 (6 bases). Trimming stripped 1 base from V and 9 bases from J, with 16 bases between. From germline, CDR1 is SEHNR and CDR2 FQNEAQ (reference sequence). The CDR3 covers 14 residues. The chain's CDR3 is CASSLVPGAVGQYF. For the CDR3, the DNA is TGTGCCAGCAGCTTAGTACCAGGGGCCGTGGGGCAGTACTTC.

This CDR3 is CASSLRTSNYEQYF. DNA of the CDR3: TGTGCCAGCAGCTTACGGACTAGTAACTACGAGCAGTACTTC. The J gene is TRBJ2-7, the V gene TRBV7-8, with 7 bases matching TRBD2. The CDR3 is 14 residues long. The V gene's germline CDR1 is SGHVS and CDR2 FQNEAQ. With 2 bases clipped from V and 3 bases from J, the junction kept 4 bases outside the gene matches. Supplemented by reference TRBV7-8 and TRBJ2-7, the full variable domain reads GAGVSQSPRYKVAKRGQDVALRCDPISGHVSLFWYQQALGQGPEFLTYFQNEAQLDKSGLPSDRFFAERPEGSVSTLKIQRTQQEDSAVYLCASSLRTSNYEQYFGPGTRLTVT.

This clone showed up just a few times. The chain recombines TRBV19 with TRBJ2-1; 9 positions match TRBD2. This CDR3 comprises 14 residues. The V and J ends lost 7 bases and 12 bases, in that order; junction bases with no gene match: 13. Germline-derived CDR1 and CDR2 are LNHDA and SQIVND (reference sequence). The CDR3, as DNA: TGTGCCAGTAAAAGTCTAGCGGGATCCGAATGGCAGTTCTTC. Amino acid sequence: CASKSLAGSEWQFF.

This clone was observed a handful of times. The rearrangement joins TRBV7-9 to TRBJ2-3; TRBD1 agrees at 9 bases. With 3 bases clipped from V and 6 bases from J, the junction kept 7 bases outside the gene matches. The CDR3 spans 15 residues. CDR1 and CDR2 (germline): SEHNR, FQNEAQ (reference sequence). CDR3 residues: CASSFGDRAWDTQYF. Written as DNA, the CDR3 is TGTGCCAGCAGCTTCGGGGACAGGGCTTGGGATACGCAGTATTTT. Full variable domain (outside the CDR3, taken from reference TRBV7-9 and TRBJ2-3): DTGVSQNPRHKITKRGQNVTFRCDPISEHNRLYWYRQTLGQGPEFLTYFQNEAQLEKSRLLSDRFSAERPKGSFSTLEIQRTEQGDSAMYLCASSFGDRAWDTQYFGPGTRLTVL.

This rearrangement joins TRBV6-5 to TRBJ1-1, with 7 bases that match TRBD1. This CDR3 has 16 amino acids. After removal of 2 bases from V and 5 bases from J, the junction contained 11 bases not matched to a gene. Germline lookup yields CDR1 MNHEY and CDR2 SVGAGI. The CDR3 spells CASSYAGGRGKTEAFF. CDR3 sequence (DNA): TGTGCCAGCAGTTACGCAGGGGGACGTGGTAAAACTGAAGCTTTCTTT.

V is TRBV14 and J is TRBJ2-1, with TRBD2 identical over 7 bases. The ends lost 1 base at V and 10 bases at J; junction bases unmatched: 7. This CDR3 spans 14 amino acids. Germline loops: CDR1 SGHDN, CDR2 FVKESK. CDR3: CASSQGTSWSEQFF. In DNA form, the CDR3 reads TGTGCCAGCAGCCAAGGGACTAGTTGGTCCGAGCAGTTCTTC. The full variable domain, completed using reference TRBV14 and TRBJ2-1, is EAGVTQFPSHSVIEKGQTVTLRCDPISGHDNLYWYRRVMGKEIKFLLHFVKESKQDESGMPNNRFLAERTGGTYSTLKVQPAELEDSGVYFCASSQGTSWSEQFFGPGTRLTVL.

V and J are TRBV12-3 or TRBV12-4 and TRBJ2-3; possible D gene TRBD2, 6 bases. The germline V and J ends were trimmed by 3 bases and 5 bases, with 6 bases remaining between them. The CDR3 contains 12 residues. CDR3 DNA: TGTGCCAGCAGTTTGGGGGGAGATACGCAGTATTTT. Protein: CASSLGGDTQYF.

The chain uses TRBV12-5 and TRBJ1-4; the match to TRBD1 covers 8 bases. J lost 7 bases, V lost 5 bases, and 15 bases had no gene match. Per germline, CDR1 LGHNT and CDR2 FRNRAP. The CDR3 is 17 residues long. This CDR3 reads CASGPPTGTGGGEKLFF. In DNA, the CDR3 is TGTGCTAGTGGTCCGCCCACCGGGACAGGAGGAGGTGAAAAACTGTTTTTT.